One and the same sample provided the 31 T cell receptor beta chains below, sequenced in a study of blood T cell repertoires in COVID-19. Here immunoSEQ multiplex PCR was the method, and the copy in TCRdb shows in-frame clones only, minus some. The data show 250,000 to 300,000 clones, roughly nine tenths seen once. The sequencing sample was made of peripheral blood. The receptor set was obtained from a woman younger than 45 with COVID-19, enrolled during active disease.

In this sample, this clone turned up once. Here the CDR3 reads CASSLPNPGTGNTIYF. CDR3 nucleotides: TGTGCCAGCAGCTTACCGAATCCAGGGACTGGAAACACCATATATTTT. The rearrangement links TRBV5-6 to TRBJ1-3, with D tentatively TRBD1 (5 bases). Between the trimmed V and J ends, which lost 2 bases and 2 bases, there was a span of 14 bases. Germline V gene sequence: CDR1 SGHDT, CDR2 YYEEEE. The CDR3 has 16 amino acids.

The chain couples TRBV7-2 to TRBJ2-2, with D possibly matching TRBD2 (5 bases). Deletions cut 4 bases from V and 9 bases from J, with 15 bases between. The CDR3 spans 14 residues. Germline CDR1 is SGHTA and CDR2 is FQGNSA. Here the CDR3 reads CASSSSAAGWELFF. In DNA, the CDR3 is TGTGCCAGCAGCTCATCGGCCGCGGGTTGGGAGCTGTTTTTT.

This clone was detected only a few times. The rearrangement joins TRBV7-9 to TRBJ1-2; 8 bases align to TRBD1. Germline CDR1 SEHNR, CDR2 FQNEAQ (reference sequence). Germline trimming cut 7 bases from V and 5 bases from J; bases unmatched to any gene: 9. The CDR3 consists of 14 residues. The CDR3 protein is CASNREDREYGYTF. CDR3 DNA: TGTGCCAGCAACAGAGAGGACAGGGAATATGGCTACACCTTC.

The chain recombines TRBV3-1 (or the pseudogene TRBV3-2) with TRBJ1-6; TRBD1 might be the D (5 bases). The CDR3 runs 13 residues. V was clipped by 2 bases and J by 9 bases, with 8 bases between them. Looked up from germline, CDR1 is LGHDT and CDR2 is YNNKEL (reference sequence). The CDR3 is CASSQTGSSPLHF. The DNA of the CDR3 is TGTGCCAGCAGCCAAACAGGCTCTTCACCCCTCCACTTT.

The V gene is TRBV28, the J gene TRBJ1-2, with D possibly TRBD1 on 6 matching bases. The CDR3 is 11 amino acids. Germline V gene data show CDR1 as MDHEN and CDR2 as SYDVKM. The V and J ends lost 6 bases and 8 bases respectively, with 10 bases between them. CDR3 sequence: CASRQGLGYTF. The CDR3 DNA reads as TGTGCCAGCAGACAGGGTTTGGGCTACACCTTC.

This clone was detected once. The V and J genes are TRBV28 and TRBJ1-5, with D unresolved. CDR1 MDHEN and CDR2 SYDVKM come from the germline V gene. This CDR3 region has 12 residues. Trimming cost V 1 base and J 7 bases, with 5 bases left between them. CDR3 sequence (DNA): TGTGCCAGCAGTTTATTTCGGCAGCCCCAGCATTTT. It translates to CASSLFRQPQHF. Variable domain in full (rest from reference TRBV28 and TRBJ1-5): DVKVTQSSRYLVKRTGEKVFLECVQDMDHENMFWYRQDPGLGLRLIYFSYDVKMKEKGDIPEGYSVSREKKERFSLILESASTNQTSMYLCASSLFRQPQHFGDGTRLSIL.

The chain links TRBV19 to TRBJ2-7; 9 nucleotides match TRBD1. The CDR3 sequence is 14 residues long. From germline, CDR1 is LNHDA and CDR2 SQIVND (reference sequence). Trimming cost V 6 bases and J 2 bases; bases outside gene matches: 5. The CDR3 here is CASSSGTGTYEQYF. The CDR3, as DNA: TGTGCCAGTAGCTCCGGGACAGGGACCTACGAGCAGTACTTC.

The CDR3 coding sequence is TGTGCCAGTAGTTATCCCCGCAGGGAGAACACCGGGGAGCTGTTTTTT. Residues: CASSYPRRENTGELFF. This rearrangement joins TRBV19 to TRBJ2-2; a weak D match, TRBD1 (5 bases). The V and J ends lost 5 bases and 1 base respectively, with 14 bases between them. Germline CDR1 is LNHDA and CDR2 is SQIVND (reference sequence). The CDR3 sequence is 16 residues long.

The V call is TRBV2, the J call TRBJ2-3, with TRBD2 identical over 8 bases. Germline CDR1 reads SNHLY; CDR2 reads FYNNEI. The CDR3 loop spans 14 amino acids. With 9 bases clipped from V and 2 bases from J, the junction kept 7 bases outside the gene matches. The CDR3, as DNA: TGTGCCAGTACCGTTAGCGGGGCCACAGATACGCAGTATTTT. Translation: CASTVSGATDTQYF.

The J gene is TRBJ2-2, the V gene TRBV27, with TRBD2 matching over 7 bases. This CDR3 has 15 amino acids. Germline V lookup: CDR1 MNHEY, CDR2 SMNVEV (reference sequence). The J segment lost 0 bases and the V segment lost 6 bases, leaving 4 bases of the junction unmatched. The CDR3 DNA reads as TGTGCCAGCAGGACAGCGGGAACGAACACCGGGGAGCTGTTTTTT. It yields the protein CASRTAGTNTGELFF.

The chain employs TRBV5-1 and TRBJ2-3, with no clear D. V lost 0 bases and J lost 0, with 5 bases in between. Germline CDR1 SGHRS, CDR2 YFSETQ. The CDR3 has 14 amino acids. The CDR3 sequence: CASSLEPSTDTQYF. Here the CDR3 DNA reads TGCGCCAGCAGCTTGGAGCCGAGCACAGATACGCAGTATTTT. Full variable domain (rest looked up from reference TRBV5-1 and TRBJ2-3): KAGVTQTPRYLIKTRGQQVTLSCSPISGHRSVSWYQQTPGQGLQFLFEYFSETQRNKGNFPGRFSGRQFSNSRSEMNVSTLELGDSALYLCASSLEPSTDTQYFGPGTRLTVL.

The rearrangement uses TRBV6-5 and TRBJ1-2; a possible D gene is TRBD1 (5 bases). The CDR3 is 12 amino acids. Trimming took off 9 bases at V and 4 bases at J, with 12 bases between the two ends. Germline CDR1 reads MNHEY; CDR2 reads SVGAGI. The CDR3 is CASSAGPYGYTF. The CDR3, as DNA: TGTGCCAGTTCAGCGGGACCCTATGGCTACACCTTC.

This chain uses TRBV5-4 with TRBJ1-1; D call uncertain. The CDR3 contains 16 residues. Deletions cut 1 base from V and 1 base from J, with 14 bases between. Germline-derived CDR1 and CDR2 are SGHNT and YYREEE (reference sequence). DNA of the CDR3: TGTGCCAGCAGCTTGTCAGTTACAGTTTCGAACACTGAAGCTTTCTTT. Translating gives CASSLSVTVSNTEAFF.

The chain joins TRBV5-1 to TRBJ1-5, with 7 bases identical to TRBD1. This CDR3 is 16 amino acids long. J gave up 5 bases and V 4 bases, and 12 bases lay outside the gene matches. Germline V gene data show CDR1 as SGHRS and CDR2 as YFSETQ. The DNA of the CDR3 is TGCGCCAGCAGCCACGACCGACAGGGCCCTTATCAGCCCCAGCATTTT. Residues: CASSHDRQGPYQPQHF.

This sequence joins TRBV19 and TRBJ2-5; 10 bases line up with TRBD2. The trim removed 5 bases at V and 6 bases at J, leaving 12 bases unmatched. This CDR3 region has 16 residues. Germline V gene sequence: CDR1 LNHDA, CDR2 SQIVND (reference sequence). The DNA of the CDR3 is TGTGCCAGTAGTCCCTTGGGAGCTAGCGGGGGAAAGACCCAGTACTTC. The encoded protein is CASSPLGASGGKTQYF.

This sequence joins TRBV27 and TRBJ2-1; D not resolved. The germline V gene has CDR1 MNHEY and CDR2 SMNVEV (reference sequence). The CDR3 length is 15 residues. V dropped 3 bases and J dropped 4 bases, with 13 bases sitting between them. This CDR3 is CASSFGVGEYNEQFF. The CDR3 nucleotides read TGTGCCAGCAGTTTCGGAGTGGGTGAATACAATGAGCAGTTCTTC.

This rearrangement joins TRBV3-1 (or the pseudogene TRBV3-2) to TRBJ2-5; the D is unclear. This CDR3 has 16 residues. The germline V gene has CDR1 LGHDT and CDR2 YNNKEL (reference sequence). Deletions cut 0 bases from V and 3 bases from J, with 14 bases between. CDR3 amino acids: CASSQDWSATKETQYF. CDR3 bases: TGTGCCAGCAGCCAAGATTGGAGCGCCACAAAAGAGACCCAGTACTTC.

The chain joins TRBV7-8 to TRBJ2-1, with D possibly being TRBD2 (6 bases). Trimming pared 5 bases from V and 2 bases from J, leaving 13 bases between. Germline CDR1 and CDR2: SGHVS and FQNEAQ. There are 15 residues in the CDR3. The CDR3 spells CASSARGITYNEQFF. CDR3 DNA: TGTGCCAGCAGCGCCCGGGGGATTACCTACAATGAGCAGTTCTTC.

The V gene is TRBV15, the J gene TRBJ1-2; 9 bases fit TRBD1. V trimming: 1 base; J trimming: 3 bases; junction bases outside the gene matches: 6. The CDR3 contains 16 residues. Germline V lookup: CDR1 LNHNV, CDR2 YYDKDF (reference sequence). The CDR3 nucleotides read TGTGCCACCAGCAGAGGACAGGACAGGGGAGACTATGGCTACACCTTC. It is translated as CATSRGQDRGDYGYTF.

The chain recombines TRBV4-1 with TRBJ2-2, with 8 bases matching TRBD1. CDR1 MGHRA and CDR2 YSYEKL come from the germline V gene. The CDR3 has 16 residues. J was trimmed by 1 base and V by 3 bases; bases with no gene match: 4. CDR3 DNA sequence: TGCGCCAGCAGCCACCAGGACAGGGTGAACACCGGGGAGCTGTTTTTT. Translated: CASSHQDRVNTGELFF.

This clone occurred once. The rearrangement joins TRBV2 to TRBJ2-1, with unresolved D. V lost 3 bases to trimming and J lost 5 bases, with 8 bases between them. Germline V gene lookup returns CDR1 SNHLY and CDR2 FYNNEI. The CDR3 is made up of 13 amino acids. DNA for the CDR3: TGTGCCAGCAGTGAGATTCGGGACAATGAGCAGTTCTTC. Translation: CASSEIRDNEQFF.

The chain links TRBV4-2 to TRBJ2-4; D perhaps matches TRBD2 (5 bases). The CDR3 runs to 15 residues. Germline assignment: CDR1 LGHNA and CDR2 YNFKEQ. V was clipped by 1 base and J by 0 bases, with 7 bases between them. The CDR3 DNA is TGTGCCAGCAGCCAAGCGAGGGTAGCCAAAAACATTCAGTACTTC. The encoded protein is CASSQARVAKNIQYF.

The chain has TRBV4-1 and TRBJ1-2; 7 bases agree with TRBD1. The CDR3 spans 16 residues. Germline assignment: CDR1 MGHRA and CDR2 YSYEKL. V shed 6 bases and J 6 bases; nucleotides not matched to a gene: 16. CDR3 in DNA: TGCGCCAGCAGACGGACGACAGGGTTGGATCATAATGGCTACACCTTC. Its protein product is CASRRTTGLDHNGYTF.

This clone has ten or more counts. CDR3 in DNA: TGTGCCAGCAGCCAAAAAGTGGCTAGCGGGGGCTCCTACGAGCAGTACTTC. It is translated as CASSQKVASGGSYEQYF. The chain carries TRBV4-2 and TRBJ2-7, with 10 bases identical to TRBD2. This CDR3 region has 17 residues. V was clipped by 2 bases and J by 0 bases; unmatched bases: 7. In germline, CDR1 is LGHNA, CDR2 YNFKEQ.

A word on this clone: Sequence at one end of the junction differs from germline and may be a read error. The J gene is TRBJ1-4, the V gene TRBV6-6; TRBD1 aligns across 8 bases. The CDR3 spans 11 residues. Germline V CDR1 and CDR2: MNHNY, SVGAGI (reference sequence). The CDR3 DNA reads TGTGCCAGCAGAGAGGACAGGGACTACCATTTT. Amino acid sequence: CASREDRDYHF.

J is TRBJ2-4 and V is TRBV19; 9 bases agree with TRBD1. Germline V lookup: CDR1 LNHDA, CDR2 SQIVND (reference sequence). CDR3 size: 18 residues. With 4 bases clipped from V and 0 bases from J, the junction kept 10 bases outside the gene matches. CDR3 region: CASSRDREQLLAKNIQYF. CDR3 DNA sequence: TGTGCCAGTAGTAGGGACAGGGAACAACTTCTAGCCAAAAACATTCAGTACTTC.

This clone has a handful of counts. The rearrangement uses TRBV27 and TRBJ2-7; 9 bases fit TRBD1. V dropped 5 bases and J dropped 3; count of bases not matched to a gene: 8. Germline CDR1 is MNHEY and CDR2 is SMNVEV (reference sequence). The CDR3 is 15 residues long. For the CDR3, the DNA is TGTGCCAGCAGTCGAACAGGGGGCAGGGGCTACGAGCAGTACTTC. It specifies CASSRTGGRGYEQYF.

The CDR3 loop is CASSLGWASTEAFF. Written as DNA, the CDR3 is TGTGCCAGCAGCTTAGGGTGGGCGAGCACTGAAGCTTTCTTT. The chain recombines TRBV7-2 with TRBJ1-1; D remains ambiguous. Germline V gene lookup returns CDR1 SGHTA and CDR2 FQGNSA. CDR3 size: 14 residues. With 1 base removed from V and 4 bases from J, the gap between germline ends came to 10 bases.

This rearrangement joins TRBV7-9 to TRBJ2-5; TRBD2 matches 12 bases. CDR1 and CDR2 (germline): SEHNR, FQNEAQ (reference sequence). The CDR3 consists of 18 residues. Germline trimming cut 5 bases from V and 3 bases from J; bases unmatched to any gene: 13. The CDR3 reads CASSVSLAGGPREETQYF. DNA of the CDR3: TGTGCCAGCAGCGTCTCCCTAGCGGGGGGGCCGAGGGAAGAGACCCAGTACTTC.

This clone was observed a single time. DNA for the CDR3: TGTGCCAGCAGCTTACTGCCTAGCGGGGGCCGTAATGAGGATACGCAGTATTTT. The encoded protein is CASSLLPSGGRNEDTQYF. The rearrangement uses TRBV7-8 and TRBJ2-3; TRBD2 matches 10 bases. The J segment lost 6 bases and the V segment lost 2 bases, leaving 14 bases of the junction unmatched. Germline loops: CDR1 SGHVS, CDR2 FQNEAQ. CDR3 size: 18 residues.

V and J are TRBV4-2 and TRBJ1-1; the D gene is possibly TRBD1 (5 bases). The CDR3 loop spans 12 amino acids. Trimming shortened V by 4 bases and J by 7 bases, and 10 bases separated the two germline ends. Germline V CDR1 and CDR2: LGHNA, YNFKEQ. For the CDR3, the DNA is TGTGCCAGCAGCCCCGGGGGAGGTGAAGCTTTCTTT. Translating it yields CASSPGGGEAFF.